This T cell receptor beta chain comes out of a study of T cells in Graves' hyperthyroidism and ophthalmopathy. Amplification targeted TCR beta CDR3 regions from RNA transcripts. HTBI primers drove first-round RT-PCR of the TCR CDR3. One entry per CDR3 protein, called by TCRdb with MiXCR from the multiplex PCR reads. The sample includes about 590,000 distinct CDR3 sequences, about 14% of them seen just once. J gave up 2 bases and V 6 bases, and 19 bases lay outside the gene matches. The germline CDR1 and CDR2 sequences are MDHEN and SYDVKM. CDR3 size: 20 residues. The sample holds many counts of this clonotype.

Sequenced material: blood. The origin of this receptor is a woman aged 18-30 years with Graves' ophthalmopathy. The chain employs TRBV28 and TRBJ2-3; the match to TRBD2 covers 11 bases. The CDR3 nucleotides read TGTGCCAGCAGCACGGGACTAGCGGACCCGATCACCACACACACAGATACGCAGTATTTT. As protein: CASSTGLADPITTHTDTQYF.